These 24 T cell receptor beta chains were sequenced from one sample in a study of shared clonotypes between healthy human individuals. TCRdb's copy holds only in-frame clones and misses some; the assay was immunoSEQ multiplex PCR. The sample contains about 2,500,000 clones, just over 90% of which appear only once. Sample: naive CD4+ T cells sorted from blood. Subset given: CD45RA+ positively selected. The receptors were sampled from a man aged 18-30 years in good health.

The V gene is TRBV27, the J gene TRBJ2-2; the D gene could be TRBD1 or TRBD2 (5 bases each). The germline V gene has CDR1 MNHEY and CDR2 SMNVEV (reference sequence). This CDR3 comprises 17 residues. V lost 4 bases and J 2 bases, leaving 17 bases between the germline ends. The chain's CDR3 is CASSSNPGTVNTGELFF. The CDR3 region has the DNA TGTGCCAGCAGTTCCAATCCCGGGACCGTTAACACCGGGGAGCTGTTTTTT.

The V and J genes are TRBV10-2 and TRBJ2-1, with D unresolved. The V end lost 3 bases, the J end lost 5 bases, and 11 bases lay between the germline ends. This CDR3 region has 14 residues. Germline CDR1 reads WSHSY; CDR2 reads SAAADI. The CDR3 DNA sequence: TGCGCCAGCAGTGATTGGCCACCAAACAATGAGCAGTTCTTC. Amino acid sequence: CASSDWPPNNEQFF.

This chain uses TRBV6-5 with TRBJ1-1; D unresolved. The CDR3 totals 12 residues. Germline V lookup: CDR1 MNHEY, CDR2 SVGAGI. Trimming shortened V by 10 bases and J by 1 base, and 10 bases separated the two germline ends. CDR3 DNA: TGTGCCATCAAGGCAGGGAACACTGAAGCTTTCTTT. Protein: CAIKAGNTEAFF.

The CDR3 DNA sequence: TGTGCCAGTAGTTCGACAGAGGGGAATCAGCCCCAGCATTTT. Its translation is CASSSTEGNQPQHF. The chain combines TRBV19 with TRBJ1-5; weak D call: TRBD1 (5 bases). CDR1 is LNHDA, CDR2 SQIVND, per germline (reference sequence). V was clipped by 5 bases and J by 4 bases, with 12 bases between them. The CDR3 loop spans 14 amino acids.

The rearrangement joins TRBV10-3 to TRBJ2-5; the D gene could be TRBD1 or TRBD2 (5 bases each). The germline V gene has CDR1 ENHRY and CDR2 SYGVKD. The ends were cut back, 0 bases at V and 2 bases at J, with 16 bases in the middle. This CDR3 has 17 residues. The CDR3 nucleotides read TGTGCCATCAGTGAGTCAAGCGCAGGGACCACTCAAGAGACCCAGTACTTC. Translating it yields CAISESSAGTTQETQYF.

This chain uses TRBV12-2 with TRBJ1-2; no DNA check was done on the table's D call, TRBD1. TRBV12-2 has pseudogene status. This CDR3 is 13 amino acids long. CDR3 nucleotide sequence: TGTGCAAGTCGCTTACAGGGTTACTATGGCTACACCTTC. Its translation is CASRLQGYYGYTF.

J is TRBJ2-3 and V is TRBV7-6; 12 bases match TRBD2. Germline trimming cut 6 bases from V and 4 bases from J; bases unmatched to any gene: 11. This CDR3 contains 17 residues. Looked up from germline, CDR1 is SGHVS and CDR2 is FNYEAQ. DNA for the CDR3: TGTGCCAGCAGTCACCCCCTAGCGGGAGGGTTTCCAGATACGCAGTATTTT. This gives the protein CASSHPLAGGFPDTQYF.

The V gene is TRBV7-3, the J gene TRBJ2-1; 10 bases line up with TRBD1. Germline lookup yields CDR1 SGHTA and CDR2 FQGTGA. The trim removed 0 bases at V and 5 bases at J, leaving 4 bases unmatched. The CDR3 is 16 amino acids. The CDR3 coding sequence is TGTGCCAGCAGCTTAACTACGGACAGGGGGAACAATGAGCAGTTCTTC. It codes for CASSLTTDRGNNEQFF. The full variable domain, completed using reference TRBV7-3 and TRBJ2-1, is GAGVSQTPSNKVTEKGKYVELRCDPISGHTALYWYRQSLGQGPEFLIYFQGTGAADDSGLPNDRFFAVRPEGSVSTLKIQRTERGDSAVYLCASSLTTDRGNNEQFFGPGTRLTVL.

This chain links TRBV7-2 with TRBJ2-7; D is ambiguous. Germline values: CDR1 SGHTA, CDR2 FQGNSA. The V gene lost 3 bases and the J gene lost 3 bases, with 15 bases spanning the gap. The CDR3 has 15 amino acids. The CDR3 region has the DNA TGTGCCAGCAGCTTGCCCACTGGCGGACGCTACGAGCAGTACTTC. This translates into CASSLPTGGRYEQYF.

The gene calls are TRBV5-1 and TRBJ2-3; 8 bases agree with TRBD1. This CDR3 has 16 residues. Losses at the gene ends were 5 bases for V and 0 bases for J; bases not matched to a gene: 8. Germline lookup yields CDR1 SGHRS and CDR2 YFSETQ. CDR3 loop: CASSMTGDTSTDTQYF. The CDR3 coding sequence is TGCGCCAGCAGTATGACAGGGGACACTAGCACAGATACGCAGTATTTT.

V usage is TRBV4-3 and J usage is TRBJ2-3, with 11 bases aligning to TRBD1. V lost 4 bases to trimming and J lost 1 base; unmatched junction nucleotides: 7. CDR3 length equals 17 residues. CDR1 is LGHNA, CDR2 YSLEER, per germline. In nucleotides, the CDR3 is TGCGCCAGCAGCCTAGGGACAGGGGGTCGAGGCACAGATACGCAGTATTTT. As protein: CASSLGTGGRGTDTQYF.

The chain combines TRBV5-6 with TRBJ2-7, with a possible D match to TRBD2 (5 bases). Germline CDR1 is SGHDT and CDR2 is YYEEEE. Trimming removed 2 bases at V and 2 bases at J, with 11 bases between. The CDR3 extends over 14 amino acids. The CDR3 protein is CASSFPGSTYEQYF. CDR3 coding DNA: TGTGCCAGCAGCTTTCCGGGATCTACCTACGAGCAGTACTTC.

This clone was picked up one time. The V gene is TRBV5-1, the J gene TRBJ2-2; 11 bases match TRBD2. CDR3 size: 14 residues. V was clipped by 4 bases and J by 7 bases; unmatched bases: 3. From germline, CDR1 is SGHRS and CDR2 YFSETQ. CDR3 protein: CASSPGLAVGELFF. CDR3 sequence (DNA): TGCGCCAGCAGCCCGGGACTAGCGGTCGGGGAGCTGTTTTTT.

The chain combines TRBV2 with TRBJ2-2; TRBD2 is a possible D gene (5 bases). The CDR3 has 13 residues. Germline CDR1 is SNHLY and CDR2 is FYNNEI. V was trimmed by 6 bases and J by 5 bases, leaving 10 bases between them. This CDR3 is CASSPQRTGELFF. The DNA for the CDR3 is TGTGCCAGCAGCCCCCAGCGGACCGGGGAGCTGTTTTTT.

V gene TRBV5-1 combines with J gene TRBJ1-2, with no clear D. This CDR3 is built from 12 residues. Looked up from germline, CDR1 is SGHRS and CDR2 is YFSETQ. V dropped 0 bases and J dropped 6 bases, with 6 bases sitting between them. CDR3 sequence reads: CASSLANDGYTF. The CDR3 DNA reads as TGCGCCAGCAGCTTGGCCAACGATGGCTACACCTTC. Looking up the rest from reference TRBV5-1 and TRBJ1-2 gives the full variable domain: KAGVTQTPRYLIKTRGQQVTLSCSPISGHRSVSWYQQTPGQGLQFLFEYFSETQRNKGNFPGRFSGRQFSNSRSEMNVSTLELGDSALYLCASSLANDGYTFGSGTRLTVV.

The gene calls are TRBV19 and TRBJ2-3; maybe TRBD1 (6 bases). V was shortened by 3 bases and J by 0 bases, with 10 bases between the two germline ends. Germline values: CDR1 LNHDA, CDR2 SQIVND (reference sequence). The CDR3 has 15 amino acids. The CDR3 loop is CASSITRGSTDTQYF. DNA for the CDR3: TGTGCCAGTAGTATTACTAGGGGGAGCACAGATACGCAGTATTTT.

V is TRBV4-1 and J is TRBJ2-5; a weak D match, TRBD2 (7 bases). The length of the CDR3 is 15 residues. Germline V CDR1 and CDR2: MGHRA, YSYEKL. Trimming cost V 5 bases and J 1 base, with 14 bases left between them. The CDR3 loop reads CASSLGGGSQETQYF. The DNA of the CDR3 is TGCGCCAGCAGCTTGGGAGGGGGGAGCCAAGAGACCCAGTACTTC.

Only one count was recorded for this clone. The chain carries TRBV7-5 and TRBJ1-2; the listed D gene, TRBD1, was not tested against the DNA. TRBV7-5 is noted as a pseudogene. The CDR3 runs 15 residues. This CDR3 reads CARSSSGQGAYGYTF. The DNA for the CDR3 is TGTGCCAGAAGCTCGTCAGGCCAGGGGGCTTATGGCTACACCTTC.

The CDR3 reads CASSSLRGNTEAFF. CDR3 bases: TGTGCCAGCAGTTCCCTCCGGGGGAACACTGAAGCTTTCTTT. This sequence joins TRBV2 and TRBJ1-1; no reliable D call. Germline CDR1 is SNHLY and CDR2 is FYNNEI. The CDR3 has 14 amino acids. V shed 5 bases and J shed 1 base, with 11 bases lying between them.

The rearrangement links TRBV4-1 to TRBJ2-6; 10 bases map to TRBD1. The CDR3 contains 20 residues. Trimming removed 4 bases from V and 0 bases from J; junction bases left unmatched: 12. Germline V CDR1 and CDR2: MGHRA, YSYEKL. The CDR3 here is CASSPRLTGGAPSGANVLTF. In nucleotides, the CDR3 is TGCGCCAGCAGCCCCCGATTGACAGGGGGCGCCCCCTCTGGGGCCAACGTCCTGACTTTC.

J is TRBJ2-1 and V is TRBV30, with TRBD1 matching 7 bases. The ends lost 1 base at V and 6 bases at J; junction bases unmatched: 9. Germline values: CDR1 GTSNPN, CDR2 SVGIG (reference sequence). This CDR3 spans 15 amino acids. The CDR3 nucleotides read TGTGCCTGGAGTGGGGAGACAGGGAAGGTCAATGAGCAGTTCTTC. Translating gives CAWSGETGKVNEQFF.

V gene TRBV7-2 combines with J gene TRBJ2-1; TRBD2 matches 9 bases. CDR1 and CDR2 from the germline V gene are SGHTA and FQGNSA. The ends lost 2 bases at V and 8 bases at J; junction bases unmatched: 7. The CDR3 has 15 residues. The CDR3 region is CASSLSRGLAYEQFF. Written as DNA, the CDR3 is TGTGCCAGCAGCTTAAGTCGGGGACTAGCCTATGAGCAGTTCTTC.

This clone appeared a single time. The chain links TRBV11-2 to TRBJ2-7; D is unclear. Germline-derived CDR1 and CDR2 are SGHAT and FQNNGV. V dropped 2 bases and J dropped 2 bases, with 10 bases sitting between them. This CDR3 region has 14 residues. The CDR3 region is CASSLHGSPYEQYF. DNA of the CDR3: TGTGCCAGCAGCTTACATGGCAGCCCCTACGAGCAGTACTTC.

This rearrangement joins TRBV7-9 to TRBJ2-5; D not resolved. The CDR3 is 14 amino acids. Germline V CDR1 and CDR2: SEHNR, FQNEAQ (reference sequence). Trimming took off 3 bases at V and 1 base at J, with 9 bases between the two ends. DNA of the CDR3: TGTGCCAGCAGCTTTTCAGTCCTCCAAGAGACCCAGTACTTC. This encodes CASSFSVLQETQYF.